The text below deals with one T cell receptor (beta chain). Researchers ran the PCR with 60 Vbeta and 13 Jbeta primers. Some clones are missing from TCRdb's copy, which holds only in-frame ones; the method was immunoSEQ multiplex PCR. The data show 150,000 to 200,000 clones, and the top ten clones hold about 0.79%. The entry originates in a study of cytomegalovirus exposure and HLA in healthy donors. This CDR3 is built from 14 residues. CDR1 MNHNY and CDR2 SVGAGI come from the germline V gene (reference sequence). Trimming took off 6 bases at V and 8 bases at J, with 17 bases between the two ends. Sequenced: PBMCs. V and J are TRBV6-6 and TRBJ1-3; D may be TRBD1 (6 bases). This TCR was sampled from a woman between 18 and 29 years old in good health and CMV-seropositive. The CDR3 coding sequence is TGTGCCAGCAGGGCTCGAGGGGGGGCGGACACCATATATTTT. Encoded protein: CASRARGGADTIYF.